The subject of this entry is one T cell receptor (beta chain). The antigen it binds to is not known. The sample holds no much larger clone one base away, and base qualities are not on file. The sample comes from a study of blood T cells in healthy people across ages (dated by TCRdb to 2013 to 2016). As for the study more broadly: In model experiments, template switching captured about one uniquely barcoded TCR beta cDNA molecule for every two T cells. Donors of different ages were randomly distributed across sequencing lanes to avoid experimental bias. The donors were divided into four age groups: young (average roughly 17 years), middle-aged (approximately 39), aged (about 56) and long-lived (approximately 74). The study analyzed two additional independent replicas of 1 million unique cDNA reads from the same blood draw for two donors, one aged 18 to 29 and one aged 80 or older. To track age-related changes in TCR beta repertoire diversity, the study relied on deep sequencing normalized with unique cDNA molecular identifiers.

Donors were approximately 42 systemically healthy Caucasian individuals from Russia aged roughly 6 to 95 years. Each donor gave roughly 11 milliliters of peripheral blood, drawn into EDTA-treated Vacutainer tubes. Ficoll-Paque density-gradient centrifugation was used to isolate PBMCs, with at least 7 million obtained per sample. Total RNA, at least 5 micrograms per sample, was extracted from PBMCs with Trizol reagent. For every donor, flow cytometry on a PBMC aliquot measured the percentage of naive CD45RAhigh/CD27high T cells. General conclusions and limits of the study: Observed TCR beta diversity per million T cells fell roughly linearly with age, and a significant reduction was already apparent by age around 39. The long-lived group showed more naive CD4+ T cells, fewer expanded clones and increased TCR diversity than the aged group, suggesting age selection. Total diversity estimates from one million sequenced T cells were considered lower bounds and underestimates. Because donor CMV infection status was unknown, age-related changes in expanded clonotypes were potentially confounded. Since profiling was done on bulk unsorted PBMCs, naive and antigen-experienced compartments could not be conclusively compared. The percentage of naive T cells measured by flow cytometry correlated strongly with observed TCR beta diversity.

The library was prepared using 5' RACE. Sequenced using an Illumina HiSeq 2500. A second roughly 6 to 12 cycle PCR used a sample-barcoded 5' primer and a J-beta primer mix. A unique molecular identifier was introduced onto each TCR beta cDNA molecule by a template-switch 5' adaptor carrying 12 random nucleotides. At least 2.5 million CDR3-containing paired-end reads were obtained from each sample. First-strand cDNA synthesis was performed from all RNA using the Mint cDNA synthesis kit, with priming by a TRBC-specific oligonucleotide. All cDNA was treated with uracil-DNA glycosylase and then went through a first 18-cycle PCR with the universal primers M1SS and BC2_uni_R. For the original study's pipeline: Each sample was normalized by randomly selecting 1 million high-quality reads, each carrying a distinct molecular identifier. Reads with shared molecular identifiers were discarded instead of being binned into consensus sequences. MiTCR, run with a Q25 quality threshold and the strictest error-elimination algorithm, handled CDR3 identification, clonotype clustering and error correction. A nonparametric unseen species model with Euler transformation was used to estimate lower-bound total TCR beta diversity. Clones were called with MiXCR by TCRdb after fastp trimmed the public reads at Q25, and only in-frame beta chains were retained. A single entry per CDR3 protein holds the most common genes and DNA from its merged rows. TCRdb's processing, not the authors', yielded these V and J calls. In this sample the table shows about 940,000 distinct CDR3 sequences, roughly 48% of which occur a single time. The top ten hold around 15% of the sample.

The sequencing sample was made of blood. This receptor was obtained from a man aged 30-40 years in good health.

This receptor carries the CDR3 CSVGQGRMDTQYF. In nucleotide form, the sequence is TGCAGCGTTGGGCAGGGGCGCATGGATACGCAGTATTTT. The V gene is TRBV29-1 and the J gene is TRBJ2-3; the D segment could be TRBD1, given 6 matching bases. In the germline V gene, CDR1 corresponds to SQVTM and CDR2 to ANQGSEA. The V end loses 4 bases and the J end loses 6 bases, and a stretch of 14 bases separates them. The CDR3 sequence holds 13 residues, the cysteine and phenylalanine included. The retained sequence is limited to the CDR3, 39 bases, with the frame set at the first base.